The clone carrying this T cell receptor (beta chain) has only a few counts. This sample was taken from a study of regulatory T cells in long-lasting Graves disease. The length of the CDR3 is 14 residues. V lost 2 bases and J 5 bases, leaving 13 bases between the germline ends. The V gene's germline CDR1 is SGDLS and CDR2 YYNGEE. Stated time point: persistent/refractory GD, antithyroid drugs over 5 years with positive TRAb. TCR sequences were obtained from RNA taken from PBMCs. Both iRepertoire HTBI primers and Arm-PCR of CDR3 regions were used to build the TCR beta libraries. TCRdb itself ran the multiplex PCR reads through MiXCR, one entry per CDR3 protein. The table lists about 460,000 distinct CDR3 sequences, approximately 22% of them singletons.

The clonotype was recovered from a female donor with Graves disease. Specimen: peripheral blood mononuclear cells (PBMCs), collected when the disease was refractory, from a patient treated with antithyroid drugs. The J gene is TRBJ1-1, the V gene TRBV9; no reliable D call. CDR3: CASSVGWVGTEAFF. The CDR3 DNA is TGTGCCAGCAGCGTGGGGTGGGTCGGGACTGAAGCTTTCTTT.